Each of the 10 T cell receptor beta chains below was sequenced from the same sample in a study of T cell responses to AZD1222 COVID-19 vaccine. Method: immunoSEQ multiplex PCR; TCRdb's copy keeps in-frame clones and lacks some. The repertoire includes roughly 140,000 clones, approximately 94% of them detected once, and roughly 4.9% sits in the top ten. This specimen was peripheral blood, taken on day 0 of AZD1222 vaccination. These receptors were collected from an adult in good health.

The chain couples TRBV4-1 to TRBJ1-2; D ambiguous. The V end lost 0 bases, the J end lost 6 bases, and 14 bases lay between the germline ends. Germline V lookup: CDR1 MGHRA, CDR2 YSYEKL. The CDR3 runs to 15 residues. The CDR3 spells CASSQDVIRGDGYTF. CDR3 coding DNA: TGCGCCAGCAGCCAAGATGTTATCCGTGGGGATGGCTACACCTTC.

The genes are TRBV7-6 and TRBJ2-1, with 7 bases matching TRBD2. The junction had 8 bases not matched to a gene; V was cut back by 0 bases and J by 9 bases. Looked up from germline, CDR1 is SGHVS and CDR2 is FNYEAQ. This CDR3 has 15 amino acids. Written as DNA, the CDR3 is TGTGCCAGCAGCTTAGCGGGGGGGGTAGTGTCTGAGCAGTTCTTC. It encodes CASSLAGGVVSEQFF.

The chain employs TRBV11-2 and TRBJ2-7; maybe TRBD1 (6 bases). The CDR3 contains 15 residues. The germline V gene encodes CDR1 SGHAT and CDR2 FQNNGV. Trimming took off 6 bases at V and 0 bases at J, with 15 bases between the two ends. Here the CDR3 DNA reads TGTGCCAGCAGTCCGACTGGGACACTCTCCTACGAGCAGTACTTC. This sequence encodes CASSPTGTLSYEQYF.

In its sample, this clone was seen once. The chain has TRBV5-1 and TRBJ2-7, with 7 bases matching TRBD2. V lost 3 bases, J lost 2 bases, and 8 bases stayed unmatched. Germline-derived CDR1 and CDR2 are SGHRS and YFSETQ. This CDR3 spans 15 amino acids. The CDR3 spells CASSYGASGTYEQYF. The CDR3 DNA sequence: TGCGCCAGCAGCTACGGGGCTAGCGGAACCTACGAGCAGTACTTC.

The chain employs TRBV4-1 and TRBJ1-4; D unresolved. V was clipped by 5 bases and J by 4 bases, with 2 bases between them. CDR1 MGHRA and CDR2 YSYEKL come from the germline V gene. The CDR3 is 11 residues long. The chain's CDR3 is CASSVNEKLFF. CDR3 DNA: TGCGCCAGCAGCGTTAATGAAAAACTGTTTTTT.

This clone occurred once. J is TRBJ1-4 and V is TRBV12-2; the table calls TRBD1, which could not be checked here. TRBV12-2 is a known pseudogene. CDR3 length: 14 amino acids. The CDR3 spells CASRLTATNEKLFF. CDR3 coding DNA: TGTGCAAGTCGCCTGACAGCAACTAATGAAAAACTGTTTTTT.

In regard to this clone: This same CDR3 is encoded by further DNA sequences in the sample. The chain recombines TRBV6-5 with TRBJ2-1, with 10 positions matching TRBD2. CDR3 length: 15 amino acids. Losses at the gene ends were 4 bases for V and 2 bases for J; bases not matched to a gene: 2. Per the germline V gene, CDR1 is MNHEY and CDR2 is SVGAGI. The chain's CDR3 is CASSLTSGTYNEQFF. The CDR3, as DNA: TGTGCCAGCAGTTTAACTAGCGGGACCTACAATGAGCAGTTCTTC.

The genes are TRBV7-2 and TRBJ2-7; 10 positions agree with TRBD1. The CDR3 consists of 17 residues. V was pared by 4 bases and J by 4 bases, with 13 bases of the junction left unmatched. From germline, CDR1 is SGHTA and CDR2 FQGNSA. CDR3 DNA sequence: TGTGCCAGCAGCTCCAGGACAGGGGGGTTCGGAGTGTACGAGCAGTACTTC. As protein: CASSSRTGGFGVYEQYF.

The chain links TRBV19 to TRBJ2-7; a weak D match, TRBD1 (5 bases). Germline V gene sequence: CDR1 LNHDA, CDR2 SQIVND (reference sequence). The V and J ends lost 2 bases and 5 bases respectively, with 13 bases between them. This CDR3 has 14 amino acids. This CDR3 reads CASSIRGMGNEQYF. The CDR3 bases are TGTGCCAGTAGTATAAGGGGAATGGGAAACGAGCAGTACTTC.

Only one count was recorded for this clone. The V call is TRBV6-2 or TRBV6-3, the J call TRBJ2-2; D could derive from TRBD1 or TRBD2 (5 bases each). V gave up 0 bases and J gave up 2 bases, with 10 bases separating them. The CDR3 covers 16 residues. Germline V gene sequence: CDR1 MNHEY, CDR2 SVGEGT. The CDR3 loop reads CASSYSGRDNTGELFF. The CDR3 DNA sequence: TGTGCCAGCAGTTACTCGGGCAGGGACAACACCGGGGAGCTGTTTTTT.